This T cell receptor beta chain originates from a study of blood T cells in healthy people across ages. A remark on this clonotype: Antigen specificity is unknown.

Together with a sample-barcoded 5' primer, a J-beta primer mix was included in a second PCR lasting roughly 6 to 12 cycles. TCRdb re-derived calls from the 5' RACE reads in MiXCR, one entry per CDR3 protein. The repertoire holds a few hundred thousand distinct CDR3 sequences, roughly a quarter seen once, with roughly 20% in the top ten. Regarding the study as a whole: The study found more naive CD4+ cells and higher diversity in long-lived than aged donors.

This CDR3 is 18 amino acids long. Germline assignment: CDR1 SGDLS and CDR2 YYNGEE. Trimming removed 0 bases from V and 1 base from J; junction bases left unmatched: 7. The chain carries TRBV9 and TRBJ2-2, with 9 bases matching TRBD2. The sample comprised blood. This clonotype was sampled from a woman aged 70-85 years in good health. CDR3 nucleotides: TGTGCCAGCAGCGTAGGCGGGGGGGGACCCTGGAACACCGGGGAGCTGTTTTTT. It specifies CASSVGGGGPWNTGELFF.